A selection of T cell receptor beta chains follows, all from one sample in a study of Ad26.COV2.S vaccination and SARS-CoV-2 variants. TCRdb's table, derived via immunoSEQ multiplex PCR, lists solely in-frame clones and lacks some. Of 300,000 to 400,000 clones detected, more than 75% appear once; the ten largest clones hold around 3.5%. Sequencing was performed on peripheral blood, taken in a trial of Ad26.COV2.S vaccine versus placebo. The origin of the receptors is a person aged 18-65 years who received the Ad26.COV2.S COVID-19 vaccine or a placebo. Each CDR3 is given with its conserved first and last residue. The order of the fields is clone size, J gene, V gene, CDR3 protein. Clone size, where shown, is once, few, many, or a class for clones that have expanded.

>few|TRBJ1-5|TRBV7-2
CASGYVSGNQPQHF
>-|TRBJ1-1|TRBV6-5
CASSYGFGTTRGEAFF
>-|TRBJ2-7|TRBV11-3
CASSPGTGRYEQYF
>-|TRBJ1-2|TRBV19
CASSFGTGTPFGYTF
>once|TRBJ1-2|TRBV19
CASSIDLHRDSYGYTF
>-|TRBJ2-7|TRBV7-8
CASSLREARTYEQYF
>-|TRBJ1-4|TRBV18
CASSPLGQLTEKLFF
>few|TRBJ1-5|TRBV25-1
CASSESGGSNQPQHF
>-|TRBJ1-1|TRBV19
CASSIDRAMNTEAFF
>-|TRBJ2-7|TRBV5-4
CASSSGQQIYEQYF
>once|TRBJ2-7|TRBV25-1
CASSSSGTYYYEQYF
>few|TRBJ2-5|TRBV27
CASSFGDQGTQYF
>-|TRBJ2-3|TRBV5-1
CASSFKAGGNTDTQYF
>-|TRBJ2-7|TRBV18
CASSPDSYEQYF
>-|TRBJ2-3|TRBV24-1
CATSDSTGTSGDTQYF
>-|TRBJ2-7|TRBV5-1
CASSLVGQTYEQYF
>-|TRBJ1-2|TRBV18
CASSPDSGIYGYTF
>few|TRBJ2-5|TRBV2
CASSPLQETQYF
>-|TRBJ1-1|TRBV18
CASSRRQDMNTEAFF